Below are 10 T cell receptor beta chains sequenced from a single sample in a study of blood T cell repertoires in COVID-19. The protocol was immunoSEQ multiplex PCR, while the TCRdb copy is restricted to in-frame clones and leaves out a portion. The sample consists of around 180,000 clones, around 85% of them appearing once. Input material: peripheral blood. The receptors were sampled from a human donor with active or convalescent COVID-19. The donor label of this sample is uncertain.

This sequence joins TRBV6-5 and TRBJ1-2, with 7 positions matching TRBD1. Unmatched junction bases numbered 13, after V lost 11 bases and J lost 4 bases. The CDR3 extends over 14 amino acids. Germline lookup yields CDR1 MNHEY and CDR2 SVGAGI. CDR3 protein: CAGGGLGVGYGYTF. The CDR3 DNA follows: TGTGCCGGAGGGGGCTTGGGCGTCGGCTATGGCTACACCTTC.

This clone was recorded a few times. One base away lies a much larger clone, so this may be a sequencing read error. This chain joins TRBV6-6 and TRBJ2-5; 11 bases fit TRBD2. Per germline, CDR1 MNHNY and CDR2 SVGAGI (reference sequence). The trim removed 4 bases at V and 2 bases at J, leaving 0 bases unmatched. The CDR3 is 14 residues long. The CDR3 region has the DNA TGTGCCAGCAGTTTAGCGGGGGGGCAAGAGACCCAGTACTTC. It encodes CASSLAGGQETQYF.

The gene calls are TRBV7-3 and TRBJ1-6; TRBD1 might be the D (6 bases). The V end lost 8 bases, the J end lost 6 bases, and 17 bases lay between the germline ends. Germline lookup yields CDR1 SGHTA and CDR2 FQGTGA. This CDR3 is 15 amino acids long. The CDR3 protein is CASRTVVGGNSPLHF. The CDR3 region has the DNA TGTGCCAGCCGGACAGTTGTCGGTGGTAATTCACCCCTCCACTTT.

The V gene is TRBV6-2 or TRBV6-3, the J gene TRBJ1-2; the D is unclear. Germline CDR1 and CDR2: MNHEY and SVGEGT. The CDR3 is 14 amino acids. V lost 6 bases to trimming and J lost 5 bases, with 16 bases between them. CDR3 nucleotide sequence: TGTGCCAGCAGCCTCGGGAGAGGAGGGTATGGCTACACCTTC. Protein sequence: CASSLGRGGYGYTF.

The CDR3 reads CASSLDRYITDTQYF. In nucleotides, the CDR3 is TGTGCCAGCAGTTTGGACAGGTATATCACAGATACGCAGTATTTT. This sequence joins TRBV27 and TRBJ2-3, with 7 bases fitting TRBD1. V shed 3 bases, J shed 2 bases, and the junction held 5 bases outside the gene matches. The CDR3 contains 15 residues. Germline V lookup: CDR1 MNHEY, CDR2 SMNVEV (reference sequence).

The table lists this clone with a count of one. The rearrangement joins TRBV30 to TRBJ1-6; tentative D call: TRBD1 (6 bases). Looked up from germline, CDR1 is GTSNPN and CDR2 is SVGIG (reference sequence). Trimming stripped 1 base from V and 10 bases from J, with 14 bases between. The CDR3 length is 14 residues. CDR3 in amino acids: CAWSESWGRSPLHF. CDR3 DNA sequence: TGTGCCTGGAGTGAGTCATGGGGGCGGTCACCCCTCCACTTT. Full variable domain (missing parts from reference TRBV30 and TRBJ1-6): SQTIHQWPATLVQPVGSPLSLECTVEGTSNPNLYWYRQAAGRGLQLLFYSVGIGQISSEVPQNLSASRPQDRQFILSSKKLLLSDSGFYLCAWSESWGRSPLHFGNGTRLTVT.

The chain has TRBV5-4 and TRBJ1-1; D possibly corresponds to TRBD1 (5 bases). This CDR3 is built from 16 residues. Trimming left V 1 base short and J 1 base short, with 14 bases between. Looked up from germline, CDR1 is SGHNT and CDR2 is YYREEE (reference sequence). CDR3 loop: CASSLKSGLPNTEAFF. The CDR3 region has the DNA TGTGCCAGCAGCTTGAAGTCAGGGCTCCCGAACACTGAAGCTTTCTTT.

V and J are TRBV10-3 and TRBJ1-2; 8 positions agree with TRBD1. V lost 7 bases to trimming and J lost 4 bases; unmatched junction nucleotides: 14. Germline V lookup: CDR1 ENHRY, CDR2 SYGVKD. The CDR3 covers 16 residues. This CDR3 is CAIMVAGGNGGYGYTF. The CDR3 nucleotides are TGTGCCATCATGGTCGCAGGGGGCAATGGTGGCTATGGCTACACCTTC.

The chain joins TRBV6-5 to TRBJ2-2; TRBD2 aligns across 14 bases. The CDR3 sequence is 15 residues long. The germline gives CDR1 MNHEY, CDR2 SVGAGI. The junction had 3 bases not matched to a gene; V was cut back by 6 bases and J by 6 bases. CDR3 sequence reads: CASSLGLAGAGELFF. The CDR3 bases are TGTGCCAGCAGCTTGGGACTAGCGGGAGCCGGGGAGCTGTTTTTT.

The rearrangement uses TRBV4-2 and TRBJ2-2; 7 bases align to TRBD2. The CDR3 loop spans 15 amino acids. Looked up from germline, CDR1 is LGHNA and CDR2 is YNFKEQ. Trimming at V came to 4 bases and at J to 3 bases, leaving 5 bases not matched to a gene. The DNA of the CDR3 is TGTGCCAGCAGCCCGGGGACTACGGACACCGGGGAGCTGTTTTTT. Its translation is CASSPGTTDTGELFF.